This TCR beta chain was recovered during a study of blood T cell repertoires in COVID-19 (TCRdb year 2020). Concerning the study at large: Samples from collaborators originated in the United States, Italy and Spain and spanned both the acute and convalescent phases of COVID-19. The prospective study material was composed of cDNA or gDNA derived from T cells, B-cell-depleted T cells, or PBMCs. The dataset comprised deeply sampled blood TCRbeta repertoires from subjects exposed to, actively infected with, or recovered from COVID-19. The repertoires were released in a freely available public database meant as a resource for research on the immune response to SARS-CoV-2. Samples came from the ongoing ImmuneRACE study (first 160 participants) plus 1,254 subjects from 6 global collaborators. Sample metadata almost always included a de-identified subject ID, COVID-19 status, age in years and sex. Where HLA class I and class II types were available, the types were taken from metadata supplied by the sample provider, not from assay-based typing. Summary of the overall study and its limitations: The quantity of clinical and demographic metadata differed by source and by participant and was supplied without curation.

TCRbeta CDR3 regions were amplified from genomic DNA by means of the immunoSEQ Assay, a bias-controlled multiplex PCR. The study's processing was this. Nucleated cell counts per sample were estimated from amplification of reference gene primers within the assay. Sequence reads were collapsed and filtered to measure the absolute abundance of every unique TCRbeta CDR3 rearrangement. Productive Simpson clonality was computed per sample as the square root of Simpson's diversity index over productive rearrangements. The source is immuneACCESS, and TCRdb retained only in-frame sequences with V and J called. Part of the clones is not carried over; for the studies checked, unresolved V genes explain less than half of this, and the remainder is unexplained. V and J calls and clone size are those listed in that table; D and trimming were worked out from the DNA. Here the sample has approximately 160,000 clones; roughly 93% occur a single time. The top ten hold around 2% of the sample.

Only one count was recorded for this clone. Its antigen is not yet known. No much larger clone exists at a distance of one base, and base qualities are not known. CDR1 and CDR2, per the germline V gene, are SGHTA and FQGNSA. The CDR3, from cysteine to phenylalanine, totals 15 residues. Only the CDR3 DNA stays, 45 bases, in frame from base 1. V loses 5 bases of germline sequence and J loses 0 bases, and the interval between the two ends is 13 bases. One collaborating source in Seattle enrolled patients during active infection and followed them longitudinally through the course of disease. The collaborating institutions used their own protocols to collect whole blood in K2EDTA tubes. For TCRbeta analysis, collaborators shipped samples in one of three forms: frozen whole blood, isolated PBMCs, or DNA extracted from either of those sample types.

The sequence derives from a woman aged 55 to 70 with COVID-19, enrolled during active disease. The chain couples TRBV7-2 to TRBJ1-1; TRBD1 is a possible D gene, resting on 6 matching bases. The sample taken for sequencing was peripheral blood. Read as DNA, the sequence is TGTGCCAGCAGCCCCGGACAGAATTTGAACACTGAAGCTTTCTTT. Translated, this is CASSPGQNLNTEAFF.